This TCR beta chain was obtained from a study of STAT3 mutations in large granular lymphocyte leukemia. Looking at the study overall: Canonical activating STAT3 mutations were detected in roughly half of the longitudinally sequenced T-LGLL patients. Study-wide points: In T-cell large granular lymphocyte leukemia, about half of patients showed multiple immunodominant subclonotypes. Some patients had persisting codominant clonotypes that could mask small clones.

Profiled with immunoSEQ multiplex PCR; TCRdb holds only in-frame clones, not every one. The sample carries over 10,000 clones, 70% to 80% recorded once. A single count supports this clone. Its antigen is not identified. The V end was cut by 4 bases, the J end by 0 bases, with 12 bases between. The CDR3 totals 14 residues. Per the germline V gene, CDR1 is SQVTM and CDR2 is ANQGSEA. The sequence came from a man aged 60 to 69 with T-cell large granular lymphocyte leukemia. Some clones in this sample may be carry-over from other donors' samples. Sequencing was carried out using peripheral blood mononuclear cells. The rearrangement uses TRBV29-1 and TRBJ1-1; D might be TRBD1 (6 bases). The CDR3 protein is CSVVDRQMNTEAFF. The CDR3 nucleotides are TGCAGCGTTGTGGACAGACAGATGAACACTGAAGCTTTCTTT.